The clone carrying this T cell receptor (beta chain) was seen only a few times. Its specificity is unknown. Looked up from germline, CDR1 is DFQATT and CDR2 is SNEGSKA (reference sequence). Deletions cut 6 bases from V and 6 bases from J, with 12 bases between. CDR3 size: 11 residues. Profiled with immunoSEQ multiplex PCR; TCRdb holds only in-frame clones, not every one. The sample shows 38,000 or so clones, over 75% of them seen only once. These data are taken from a study of CD4 T cells in relation to SARS-CoV-2 and coronaviruses. Overall study results and limits: In around three fifths of donors, memory CD4+ clonotypes crossrecognized SARS-CoV-2 and at least one common cold coronavirus spike. According to naive versus memory sequencing, detected responses are memory recall, not newly primed.

The V call is TRBV20-1, the J call TRBJ2-7; TRBD1 might be the D (5 bases). The clonotype originates from an adult with COVID-19. Sequenced: memory CD4+ T cells from PBMCs, cultured in vitro. The CDR3: CSASQATEQYF. CDR3 DNA: TGCAGTGCCTCACAGGCCACCGAGCAGTACTTC.